This entry is about one TCR beta chain. Its antigen is currently unknown. This record comes from a study of cytomegalovirus exposure and HLA in healthy donors. Study findings and constraints: In the 95 to 150 validation repertoires, approximately 94% of cluster scores exceeded 0, per a later analysis.

Assay used: immunoSEQ multiplex PCR; TCRdb lists only in-frame clones, some missing. The profile shows about 260,000 clones, around 91% of them singletons. Germline V gene data show CDR1 as LNHDA and CDR2 as SQIVND (reference sequence). V trimming: 6 bases; J trimming: 10 bases; junction bases outside the gene matches: 13. The CDR3 is 14 amino acids. Sequenced sample: PBMCs. J is TRBJ1-2 and V is TRBV19; 8 nucleotides match TRBD1. This sequence originates from a woman in her 30s in good health and CMV-seronegative. CDR3 DNA: TGTGCCAGTAGATTGGGACAGGCGGAATGGGACTACACCTTC. It translates to CASRLGQAEWDYTF.